Presented here are 2 T cell receptor beta chains from one specimen sequenced in a study of blood T cell repertoires in COVID-19. Clones were read by immunoSEQ multiplex PCR, and TCRdb kept only the in-frame ones, dropping some. Of roughly 92,000 clones detected, about 90% appear once; the ten largest clones hold approximately 8%. The material sequenced was peripheral blood. These receptors came from a human donor with acute or convalescent COVID-19. The donor label of this sample is uncertain.

The chain uses TRBV10-3 and TRBJ2-3; D may be TRBD1 (6 bases). Germline CDR1 ENHRY, CDR2 SYGVKD. This CDR3 is 17 amino acids long. Trimming took off 0 bases at V and 2 bases at J, with 15 bases between the two ends. The CDR3: CAISESRQGLHTDTQYF. The DNA of the CDR3 is TGTGCCATCAGTGAGTCGCGCCAGGGGCTACACACAGATACGCAGTATTTT.

The rearrangement uses TRBV18 and TRBJ2-2, with 12 bases matching TRBD1. Trimming at V came to 1 base and at J to 1 base, leaving 1 base not matched to a gene. This CDR3 spans 17 amino acids. Germline V gene lookup returns CDR1 KGHSH and CDR2 LQKENI. The CDR3 sequence: CASSPRDRGQNTGELFF. The CDR3 DNA follows: TGTGCCAGCTCACCACGGGACAGGGGGCAGAACACCGGGGAGCTGTTTTTT.